This entry lists 20 T cell receptor beta chains sequenced from one sample in a study of human T cells and chemical hapten exposure. This sample's time point: pre-sensitization, week 0. Documented treatment: therapeutic diphenylcyclopropenone sensitization with weekly scalp DPC. TCRdb called the RACE reads again in MiXCR, with one record for every CDR3 protein. The sample consists of a few hundred thousand distinct CDR3 sequences, around 5.5% of them appearing once. This material consisted of whole blood, taken in connection with sensitization to the hapten diphenylcyclopropenone (DPC). These receptor sequences come from a woman younger than 35 with alopecia areata. Some clones in this sample may be carry-over from other donors' samples.

The V call is TRBV10-3, the J call TRBJ1-1; D unclear. Deletions cut 3 bases from V and 1 base from J, with 6 bases between. The germline gives CDR1 ENHRY, CDR2 SYGVKD. This CDR3 has 13 amino acids. CDR3 bases: TGTGCCATCAGTGATATACAGAACACTGAAGCTTTCTTT. It translates to CAISDIQNTEAFF.

This clonotype has a count of ten or more. V is TRBV20-1 and J is TRBJ2-1; TRBD1 might be the D (5 bases). The V gene's germline CDR1 is DFQATT and CDR2 SNEGSKA (reference sequence). The CDR3 spans 15 residues. Trimming stripped 0 bases from V and 2 bases from J, with 11 bases between. In nucleotides, the CDR3 is TGCAGTGCTAGAGATGCAGGGAACGCCTACAATGAGCAGTTCTTC. It yields the protein CSARDAGNAYNEQFF.

This clonotype was seen ten or more times. The V and J genes are TRBV10-3 and TRBJ2-1, with D possibly being TRBD2 (7 bases). V lost 3 bases to trimming and J lost 6 bases, with 18 bases between them. Per germline, CDR1 ENHRY and CDR2 SYGVKD. The CDR3 loop spans 16 amino acids. The CDR3 sequence is CAISDSRGPGFNEQFF. CDR3 DNA: TGTGCCATCAGTGACTCGCGGGGGCCAGGTTTCAATGAGCAGTTCTTC.

This clonotype was counted ten times or more. The genes are TRBV4-3 and TRBJ1-2; 7 bases are a match to TRBD1. The CDR3 is 16 amino acids. Germline CDR1 LGHNA, CDR2 YSLEER. Trimming at V came to 1 base and at J to 2 bases, leaving 7 bases not matched to a gene. This CDR3 reads CASSQGLADRNYGYTF. The CDR3 bases are TGCGCCAGCAGCCAAGGTTTGGCGGACAGGAACTATGGCTACACCTTC.

The genes are TRBV6-2 or TRBV6-3 and TRBJ2-5; D may be TRBD2 (5 bases). Germline-derived CDR1 and CDR2 are MNHEY and SVGEGT. V was pared by 7 bases and J by 1 base, with 16 bases between. The CDR3 is made up of 15 amino acids. The CDR3 reads CASNPSGDPQETQYF. The CDR3 DNA is TGTGCCAGCAACCCCAGCGGAGACCCCCAAGAGACCCAGTACTTC.

This clonotype was counted only a few times. This chain connects TRBV29-1 to TRBJ2-7, with D unclear. Germline CDR1 SQVTM, CDR2 ANQGSEA. The length of the CDR3 is 11 residues. The V end lost 4 bases, the J end lost 4 bases, and 8 bases lay between the germline ends. The chain's CDR3 is CSVVVGYEQYF. The DNA for the CDR3 is TGCAGCGTTGTTGTGGGATACGAGCAGTACTTC.

This chain uses TRBV2 with TRBJ1-3; D ambiguous. This CDR3 spans 15 amino acids. V dropped 7 bases and J dropped 0 bases, with 13 bases sitting between them. Germline CDR1 SNHLY, CDR2 FYNNEI. This CDR3 is CASKSRWASGNTIYF. As DNA, the CDR3 is TGTGCCAGCAAATCTCGATGGGCCTCTGGAAACACCATATATTTT.

This chain uses TRBV29-1 with TRBJ1-1, with 9 bases identical to TRBD1. This CDR3 has 16 amino acids. Germline trimming cut 1 base from V and 5 bases from J; bases unmatched to any gene: 11. Germline CDR1 SQVTM, CDR2 ANQGSEA. Here the CDR3 DNA reads TGCAGCGTTGAAGCAAACAAACAGGGGGCGCGTACTGAAGCTTTCTTT. This sequence encodes CSVEANKQGARTEAFF.

At least ten counts were recorded for this clonotype. The V call is TRBV27, the J call TRBJ2-6; D uncertain. Germline CDR1 MNHEY, CDR2 SMNVEV (reference sequence). This CDR3 is built from 13 residues. V gave up 5 bases and J gave up 2 bases, with 4 bases separating them. The CDR3 region has the DNA TGTGCCAGCAGTCCGACTGGGGCCAACGTCCTGACTTTC. It encodes CASSPTGANVLTF.

This chain connects TRBV7-2 to TRBJ2-1; weak D call: TRBD2 (6 bases). The germline V and J ends were trimmed by 5 bases and 9 bases, with 14 bases remaining between them. CDR1 and CDR2 (germline): SGHTA, FQGNSA. The CDR3 covers 13 residues. CDR3 region: CASSLLGGLEQFF. In DNA, the CDR3 is TGTGCCAGCAGCCTGCTTGGGGGACTTGAGCAGTTCTTC.

Many counts were recorded for this clonotype. This rearrangement joins TRBV3-1 to TRBJ1-6; the D is unclear. CDR3 length: 13 residues. Germline lookup yields CDR1 LGHDT and CDR2 YNNKEL (reference sequence). Trimming stripped 4 bases from V and 12 bases from J, with 13 bases between. The CDR3: CASSPLHVRPLHF. The CDR3 DNA reads as TGTGCCAGCAGCCCCCTACACGTCCGACCCCTCCACTTT.

This clonotype was found a few times. The CDR3 coding sequence is TGTGCCAGCAGCCCACGGACTAGCGGACAGACCCAGTACTTC. The encoded protein is CASSPRTSGQTQYF. The chain combines TRBV11-1 with TRBJ2-5, with TRBD2 matching over 10 bases. Germline assignment: CDR1 SGHAT and CDR2 FQDESV (reference sequence). V gave up 5 bases and J gave up 6 bases; unmatched junction bases: 6. The CDR3 consists of 14 residues.

This chain uses TRBV2 with TRBJ2-1, with 8 bases aligning to TRBD1. The J segment lost 3 bases and the V segment lost 8 bases, leaving 9 bases of the junction unmatched. The CDR3 totals 15 residues. Germline-derived CDR1 and CDR2 are SNHLY and FYNNEI. The CDR3 sequence: CASSSRDRNYNEQFF. The CDR3 nucleotides read TGTGCCAGCTCCTCCCGGGACAGGAACTACAATGAGCAGTTCTTC.

The CDR3 is CASSPGGPSADTQYF. CDR3 nucleotides: TGTGCCAGCAGCCCTGGGGGGCCGAGTGCAGATACGCAGTATTTT. This chain uses TRBV4-2 with TRBJ2-3; D assignment may be TRBD1 or TRBD2 (6 bases each). V was cut by 4 bases and J by 4 bases, with 15 bases left in between. The CDR3 spans 15 residues. Germline loops: CDR1 LGHNA, CDR2 YNFKEQ.

This clonotype was recorded at least ten times. The CDR3 nucleotides are TGTGCCAGCAGCTCGGGACTAGCGGGGGGAGGTGATACGCAGTATTTT. Protein sequence: CASSSGLAGGGDTQYF. The V call is TRBV7-2, the J call TRBJ2-3; 15 bases are a match to TRBD2. The J segment lost 6 bases and the V segment lost 4 bases, leaving 5 bases of the junction unmatched. This CDR3 has 16 amino acids. CDR1 and CDR2 from the germline V gene are SGHTA and FQGNSA. Variable domain in full (rest from reference TRBV7-2 and TRBJ2-3): GAGVSQSPSNKVTEKGKDVELRCDPISGHTALYWYRQSLGQGLEFLIYFQGNSAPDKSGLPSDRFSAERTGGSVSTLTIQRTQQEDSAVYLCASSSGLAGGGDTQYFGPGTRLTVL.

This clonotype occurred many times. V usage is TRBV12-3 or TRBV12-4 and J usage is TRBJ2-1; no clear D gene. The CDR3 has 15 amino acids. Trimming shortened V by 7 bases and J by 4 bases, and 17 bases separated the two germline ends. The CDR3 nucleotides read TGTGCCAGCACCCTCCGTCCTACTCGGTACAATGAGCAGTTCTTC. Its protein product is CASTLRPTRYNEQFF.

This chain connects TRBV12-3 or TRBV12-4 to TRBJ1-6; D remains unclear. The CDR3 spans 13 residues. Trimming shortened V by 8 bases and J by 7 bases, and 12 bases separated the two germline ends. The CDR3 region has the DNA TGTGCCAGCGGCCTCACGGGGAATTCACCCCTCCACTTT. It is translated as CASGLTGNSPLHF.

The chain uses TRBV29-1 and TRBJ2-7; D remains unclear. CDR3 length: 14 amino acids. The germline gives CDR1 SQVTM, CDR2 ANQGSEA. Trimming pared 0 bases from V and 5 bases from J, leaving 14 bases between. The CDR3 loop reads CSVEEWGNNDEQYF. CDR3 DNA sequence: TGCAGCGTTGAAGAATGGGGAAATAACGACGAGCAGTACTTC.

The rearrangement uses TRBV6-2 or TRBV6-3 and TRBJ1-2; D may be TRBD1 (5 bases). Looked up from germline, CDR1 is MNHEY and CDR2 is SVGEGT. Trimming removed 4 bases from V and 5 bases from J, with 17 bases in between. The CDR3 consists of 15 residues. CDR3 loop: CASSSIERGVYGYTF. The CDR3 DNA follows: TGTGCCAGCAGTTCAATCGAGAGAGGGGTGTATGGCTACACCTTC.

This clonotype was picked up many times. This sequence joins TRBV24-1 and TRBJ1-2, with 9 positions matching TRBD1. This CDR3 is built from 15 residues. V gave up 3 bases and J gave up 5 bases; unmatched junction bases: 6. Germline-derived CDR1 and CDR2 are KGHDR and SFDVKD. CDR3 sequence: CATSDRTGGKYGYTF. CDR3 DNA: TGTGCCACCAGTGATCGTACAGGGGGCAAATATGGCTACACCTTC.